The source of this T cell receptor beta chain is a study of cytomegalovirus exposure and HLA in healthy donors. This PCR relied on a set of 60 Vbeta primers and 13 Jbeta primers. Profiling relied on immunoSEQ multiplex PCR, and the TCRdb table lists in-frame clones only, not all of them. The sample records around 150,000 clones, around 83% being singletons. Turning to this clone: Its antigen is unidentified.

Germline assignment: CDR1 SGHTA and CDR2 FQGNSA. This CDR3 contains 15 residues. The germline V and J ends were trimmed by 4 bases and 3 bases, with 12 bases remaining between them. Study outcomes and limitations: HLA alleles were associated with 18,000 or so TCR beta sequences in a later analysis at 0.05 false discovery rate.

The receptor was derived from a woman in her forties or fifties in good health and CMV-seropositive. The sample consisted of PBMCs. The J gene is TRBJ2-2, the V gene TRBV7-2; D not resolved. The CDR3 DNA is TGTGCCAGCAGCTCCCCAGTGAAATACACCGGGGAGCTGTTTTTT. It specifies CASSSPVKYTGELFF.